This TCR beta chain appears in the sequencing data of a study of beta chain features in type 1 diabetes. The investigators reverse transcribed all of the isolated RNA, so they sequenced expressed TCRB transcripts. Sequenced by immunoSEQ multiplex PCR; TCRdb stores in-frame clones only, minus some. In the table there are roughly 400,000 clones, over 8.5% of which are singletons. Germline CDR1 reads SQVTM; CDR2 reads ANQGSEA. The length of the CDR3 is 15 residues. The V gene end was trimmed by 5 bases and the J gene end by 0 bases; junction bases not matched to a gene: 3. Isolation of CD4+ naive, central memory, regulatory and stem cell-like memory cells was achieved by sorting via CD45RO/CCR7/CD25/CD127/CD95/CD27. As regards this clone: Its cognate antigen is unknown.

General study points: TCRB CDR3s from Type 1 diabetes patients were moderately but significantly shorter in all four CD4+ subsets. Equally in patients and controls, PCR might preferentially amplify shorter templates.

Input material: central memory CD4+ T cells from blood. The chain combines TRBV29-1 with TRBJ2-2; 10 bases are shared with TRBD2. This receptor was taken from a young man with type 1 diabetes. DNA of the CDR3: TGCAGCGTTCGAGCGGGAGGGACGAACACCGGGGAGCTGTTTTTT. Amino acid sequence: CSVRAGGTNTGELFF.